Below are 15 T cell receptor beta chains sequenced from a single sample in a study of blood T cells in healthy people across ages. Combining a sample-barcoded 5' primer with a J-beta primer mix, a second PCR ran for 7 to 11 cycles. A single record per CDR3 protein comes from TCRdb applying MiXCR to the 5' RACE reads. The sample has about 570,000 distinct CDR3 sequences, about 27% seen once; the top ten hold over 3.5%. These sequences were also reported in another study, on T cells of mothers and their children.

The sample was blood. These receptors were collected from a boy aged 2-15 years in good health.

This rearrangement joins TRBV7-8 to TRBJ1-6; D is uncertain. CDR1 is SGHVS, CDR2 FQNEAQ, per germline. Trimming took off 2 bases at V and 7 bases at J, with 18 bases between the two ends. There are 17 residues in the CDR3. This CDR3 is CASSLRVFDKANSPLHF. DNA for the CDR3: TGTGCCAGCAGCTTAAGAGTCTTTGACAAGGCAAATTCACCCCTCCACTTT.

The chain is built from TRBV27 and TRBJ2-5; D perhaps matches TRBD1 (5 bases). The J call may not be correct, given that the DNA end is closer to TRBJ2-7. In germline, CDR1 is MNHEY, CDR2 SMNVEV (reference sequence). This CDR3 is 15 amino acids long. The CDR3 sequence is CASSLSRQGSHEQYF. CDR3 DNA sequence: TGTGCCAGCAGTTTATCGAGGCAGGGCAGCCACGAGCAGTACTTC.

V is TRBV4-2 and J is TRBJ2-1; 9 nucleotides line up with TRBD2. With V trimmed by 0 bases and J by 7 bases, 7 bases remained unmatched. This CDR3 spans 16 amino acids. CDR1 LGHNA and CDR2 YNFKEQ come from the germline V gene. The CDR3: CASSQEEAGGKNEQFF. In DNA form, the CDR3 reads TGTGCCAGCAGCCAAGAGGAAGCGGGGGGTAAGAATGAGCAGTTCTTC.

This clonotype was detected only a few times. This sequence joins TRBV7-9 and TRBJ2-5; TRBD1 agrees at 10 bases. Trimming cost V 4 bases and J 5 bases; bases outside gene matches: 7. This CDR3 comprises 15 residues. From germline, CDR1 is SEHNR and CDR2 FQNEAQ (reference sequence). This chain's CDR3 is CASSSRQGALETQYF. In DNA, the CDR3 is TGTGCCAGCAGCTCCCGACAGGGGGCCTTGGAGACCCAGTACTTC.

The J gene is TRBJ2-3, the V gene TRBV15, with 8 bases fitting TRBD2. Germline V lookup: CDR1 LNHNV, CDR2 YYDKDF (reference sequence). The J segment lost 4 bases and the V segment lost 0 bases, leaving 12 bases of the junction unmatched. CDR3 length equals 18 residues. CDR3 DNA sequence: TGTGCCACCAGCAGAGATCATGTCGGGAGGGCCCTTTCAGATACGCAGTATTTT. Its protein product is CATSRDHVGRALSDTQYF.

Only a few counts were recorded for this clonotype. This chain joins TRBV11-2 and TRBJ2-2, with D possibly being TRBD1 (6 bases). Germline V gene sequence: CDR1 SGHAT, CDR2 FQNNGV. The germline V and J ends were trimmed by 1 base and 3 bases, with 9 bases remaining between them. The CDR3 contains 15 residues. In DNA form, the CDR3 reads TGTGCCAGCAGCTTAGGACAGGACTACACCGGGGAGCTGTTTTTT. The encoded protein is CASSLGQDYTGELFF.

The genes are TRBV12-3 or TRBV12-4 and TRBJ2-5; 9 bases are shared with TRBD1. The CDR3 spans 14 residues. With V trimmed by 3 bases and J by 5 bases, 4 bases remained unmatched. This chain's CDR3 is CASSFRQGGETQYF. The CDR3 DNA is TGTGCCAGCAGTTTTAGACAGGGGGGTGAGACCCAGTACTTC.

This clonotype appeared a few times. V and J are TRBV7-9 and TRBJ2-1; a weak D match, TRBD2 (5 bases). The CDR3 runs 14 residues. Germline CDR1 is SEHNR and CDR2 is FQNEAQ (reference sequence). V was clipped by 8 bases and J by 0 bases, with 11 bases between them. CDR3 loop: CASWRASSYNEQFF. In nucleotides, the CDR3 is TGTGCCAGCTGGCGGGCAAGCTCCTACAATGAGCAGTTCTTC.

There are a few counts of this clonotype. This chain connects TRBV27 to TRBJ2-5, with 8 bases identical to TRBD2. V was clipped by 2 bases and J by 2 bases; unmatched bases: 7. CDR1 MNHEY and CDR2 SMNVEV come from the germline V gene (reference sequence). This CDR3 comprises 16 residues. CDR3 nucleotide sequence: TGTGCCAGCAGTTTACAAGGCGGGGGGAGACAAGAGACCCAGTACTTC. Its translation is CASSLQGGGRQETQYF.

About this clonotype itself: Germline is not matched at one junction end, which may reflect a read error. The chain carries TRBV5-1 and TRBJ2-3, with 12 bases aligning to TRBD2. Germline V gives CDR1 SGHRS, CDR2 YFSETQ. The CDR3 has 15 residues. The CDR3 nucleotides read TGCGCCAGCAGCTCCTCTAGCGGGGGGGTAGATACGCGGTATTTT. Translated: CASSSSSGGVDTRYF.

The DNA of the CDR3 is TGTGCCACCAGCAGAGATAGCCGGGGGACCGACTACAATGAGCAGTTCTTC. Translated, it gives CATSRDSRGTDYNEQFF. The J gene is TRBJ2-1, the V gene TRBV15, with a possible D match to TRBD2 (6 bases). Germline V gene sequence: CDR1 LNHNV, CDR2 YYDKDF (reference sequence). Trimming took 0 bases from V and 3 from J, leaving 15 bases between them. The CDR3 covers 17 residues.

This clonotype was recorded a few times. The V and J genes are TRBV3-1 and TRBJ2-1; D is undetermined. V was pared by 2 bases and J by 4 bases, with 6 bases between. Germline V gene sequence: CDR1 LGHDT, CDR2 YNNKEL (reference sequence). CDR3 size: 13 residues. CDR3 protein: CASSQRIYNEQFF. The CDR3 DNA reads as TGTGCCAGCAGCCAACGGATTTACAATGAGCAGTTCTTC.

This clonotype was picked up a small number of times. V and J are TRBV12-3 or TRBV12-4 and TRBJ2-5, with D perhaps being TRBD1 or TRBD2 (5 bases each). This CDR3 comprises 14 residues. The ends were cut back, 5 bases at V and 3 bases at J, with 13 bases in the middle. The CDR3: CASSPGDQEETQYF. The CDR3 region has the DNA TGTGCCAGCAGTCCTGGGGACCAGGAAGAGACCCAGTACTTC.

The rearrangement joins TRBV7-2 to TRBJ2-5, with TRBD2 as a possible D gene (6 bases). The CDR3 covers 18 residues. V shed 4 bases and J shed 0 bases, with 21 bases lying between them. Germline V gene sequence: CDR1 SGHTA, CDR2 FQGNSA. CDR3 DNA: TGTGCCAGCAGCTCCCCGCGTGGAGGGCGGTGGGACCAAGAGACCCAGTACTTC. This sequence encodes CASSSPRGGRWDQETQYF.

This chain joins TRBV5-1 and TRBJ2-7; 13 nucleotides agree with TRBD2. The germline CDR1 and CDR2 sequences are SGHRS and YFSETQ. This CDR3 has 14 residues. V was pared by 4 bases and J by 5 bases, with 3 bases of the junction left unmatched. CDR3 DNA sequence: TGCGCCAGCAGCGTCGGGACTAGCGGGGACGAGCAGTACTTC. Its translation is CASSVGTSGDEQYF.